This entry features one T cell receptor beta chain sequence. The entry originates in a study of neurological immune-mediated disorders. Specified time point: longitudinal time-point 3. TCRdb reprocessed the 5' RACE reads with MiXCR, giving one entry per CDR3 protein. The sample lists roughly 100,000 distinct CDR3 sequences; under 14% were seen once. Trimming cost V 4 bases and J 4 bases, with 11 bases left between them. CDR1 WSHSY and CDR2 SAAADI come from the germline V gene. The CDR3 sequence is 14 residues long. This TCR was recovered from a female donor with HTLV-1-associated myelopathy (HAM/TSP). The chain couples TRBV10-2 to TRBJ1-5; the D is unclear. The sample was PBMCs. The CDR3 loop reads CASSAIRENQPQHF. In nucleotides, the CDR3 is TGCGCCAGCAGTGCTATAAGGGAAAATCAGCCCCAGCATTTT.